This T cell receptor beta chain was captured in a study of T cells in Graves' hyperthyroidism and ophthalmopathy. About the study: The blood sample was taken at first diagnosis, before treatment began. Findings and limits, study-wide: Most clonotypes expanded in thyroid above 0.001 were likewise present in blood.

Amplification yielded TCR beta CDR3 regions, with RNA transcripts as the source. First-round RT-PCR targeting the TCR CDR3 was performed with the HTBI primer set. TCRdb ran MiXCR on the multiplex PCR reads and lists one entry per CDR3 protein. The table shows over 500,000 distinct CDR3 sequences, with 15% to 20% occurring only once. The authors took PBMCs from 10 ml fresh peripheral blood. CDR3 size: 15 residues. The V gene lost 0 bases and the J gene lost 0 bases, with 9 bases spanning the gap. CDR1 and CDR2 from the germline V gene are DFQATT and SNEGSKA (reference sequence). This clonotype was detected many times. Antigen unknown.

The chain carries TRBV20-1 and TRBJ2-1; D is uncertain. Sequenced sample: blood. The sequence was collected from a woman in her twenties or thirties with Graves' ophthalmopathy. The CDR3: CSAREDEISYNEQFF. CDR3 DNA sequence: TGCAGTGCTAGAGAGGACGAAATCTCCTACAATGAGCAGTTCTTC.